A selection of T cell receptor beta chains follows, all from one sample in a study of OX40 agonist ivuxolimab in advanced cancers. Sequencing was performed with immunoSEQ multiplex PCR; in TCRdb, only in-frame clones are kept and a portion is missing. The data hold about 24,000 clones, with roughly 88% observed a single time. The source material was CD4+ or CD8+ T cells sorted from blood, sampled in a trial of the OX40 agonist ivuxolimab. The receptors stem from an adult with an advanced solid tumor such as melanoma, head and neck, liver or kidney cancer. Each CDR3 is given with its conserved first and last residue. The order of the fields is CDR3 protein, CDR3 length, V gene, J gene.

CDR3: CARTGPISYNSPLHF
length: 15
V: TRBV9
J: TRBJ1-6

CDR3: CASSLGLGDTYNEQFF
length: 16
V: TRBV13
J: TRBJ2-1

CDR3: CASSLDHTNTEAFF
length: 14
V: TRBV11-3
J: TRBJ1-1

CDR3: CASSDIPRHNYGYTF
length: 15
V: TRBV6-4
J: TRBJ1-2

CDR3: CASSRTALDRDRGTDTQYF
length: 19
V: TRBV13
J: TRBJ2-3

CDR3: CASSLGLKNTEAFF
length: 14
V: TRBV5-8
J: TRBJ1-1

CDR3: CASSANSNEQFF
length: 12
V: TRBV19
J: TRBJ2-1

CDR3: CATSTQGTGELFF
length: 13
V: TRBV15
J: TRBJ2-2

CDR3: CASSVGSSYNSPLHF
length: 15
V: TRBV25-1
J: TRBJ1-6

CDR3: CASSSGQGNMNTEAFF
length: 16
V: TRBV7-9
J: TRBJ1-1

CDR3: CAWSASPETNEKLFF
length: 15
V: TRBV30
J: TRBJ1-4

CDR3: CASSYEAGRLAYEQYF
length: 16
V: TRBV6-5
J: TRBJ2-7

CDR3: CASSLRLAGASTDTQYF
length: 17
V: TRBV7-2
J: TRBJ2-3

CDR3: CASSFGGVSSREQYF
length: 15
V: TRBV5-5
J: TRBJ2-7

CDR3: CSVRDNLNTEAFF
length: 13
V: TRBV29-1
J: TRBJ1-1

CDR3: CASSLGQPTDGYTF
length: 14
V: TRBV5-1
J: TRBJ1-2

CDR3: CASSLYSTDTQYF
length: 13
V: TRBV5-4
J: TRBJ2-3

CDR3: CASSLSRGSGGEKLFF
length: 16
V: TRBV7-9
J: TRBJ1-4

CDR3: CASSEQGQSYEQYF
length: 14
V: TRBV6-1
J: TRBJ2-7

CDR3: CASSPDRVSEQYF
length: 13
V: TRBV18
J: TRBJ2-7

CDR3: CASSLRQEDSPLHF
length: 14
V: TRBV19
J: TRBJ1-6

CDR3: CASSFSSEGYEQYF
length: 14
V: TRBV11-2
J: TRBJ2-7

CDR3: CASSSGGDEQFF
length: 12
V: TRBV19
J: TRBJ2-1

CDR3: CASSYSTGSGELFF
length: 14
V: TRBV6-5
J: TRBJ2-2

CDR3: CASSDPGPWEKLFF
length: 14
V: TRBV6-1
J: TRBJ1-4

CDR3: CASSPRRDRGTDTQYF
length: 16
V: TRBV18
J: TRBJ2-3

CDR3: CASTRGGPDTDTQYF
length: 15
V: TRBV9
J: TRBJ2-3

CDR3: CASSPPGNRASGNTIYF
length: 17
V: TRBV28
J: TRBJ1-3

CDR3: CASSGSLETQYF
length: 12
V: TRBV11-3
J: TRBJ2-5

CDR3: CASSSRQGVNEKLFF
length: 15
V: TRBV7-8
J: TRBJ1-4

CDR3: CASNPRTSARNEQFF
length: 15
V: TRBV11-2
J: TRBJ2-1

CDR3: CASSFLLTYNEQFF
length: 14
V: TRBV28
J: TRBJ2-1

CDR3: CASSFLAGGSNEQFF
length: 15
V: TRBV7-3
J: TRBJ2-1

CDR3: CASSPTSGTADTQYF
length: 15
V: TRBV18
J: TRBJ2-3

CDR3: CASSLRRDPSLGRAYEQYF
length: 19
V: TRBV27
J: TRBJ2-7

CDR3: CASSIGPFGEQFF
length: 13
V: TRBV19
J: TRBJ2-1

CDR3: CASSVESGTNSGNTIYF
length: 17
V: TRBV2
J: TRBJ1-3

CDR3: CASSGSGRGGFEQFF
length: 15
V: TRBV9
J: TRBJ2-1

CDR3: CASSQGTSGDEQFF
length: 14
V: TRBV4-2
J: TRBJ2-1

CDR3: CASSRGGGSYEQYF
length: 14
V: TRBV5-4
J: TRBJ2-7

CDR3: CASSYQTGLSTDTQYF
length: 16
V: TRBV6-5
J: TRBJ2-3

CDR3: CASSAGTSGLSSYEQYF
length: 17
V: TRBV9
J: TRBJ2-7

CDR3: CASSVADAQKNTEAFF
length: 16
V: TRBV9
J: TRBJ1-1

CDR3: CASSLLAGGTDTQYF
length: 15
V: TRBV7-2
J: TRBJ2-3

CDR3: CASSMCCYRETYGYTF
length: 16
V: TRBV2
J: TRBJ1-2

CDR3: CASTRDRASGNTIYF
length: 15
V: TRBV6-1
J: TRBJ1-3

CDR3: CASQGAQGNTIYF
length: 13
V: TRBV5-1
J: TRBJ1-3

CDR3: CASSQEIAAREQYF
length: 14
V: TRBV4-3
J: TRBJ2-7

CDR3: CASSWGGLNTGELFF
length: 15
V: TRBV6-5
J: TRBJ2-2

CDR3: CASSLNTGELFF
length: 12
V: TRBV5-1
J: TRBJ2-2

CDR3: CASSRWDVTDTQYF
length: 14
V: TRBV7-9
J: TRBJ2-3

CDR3: CASSVAPAGEETQYF
length: 15
V: TRBV9
J: TRBJ2-5

CDR3: CASSRYRGHQPQHF
length: 14
V: TRBV28
J: TRBJ1-5

CDR3: CASSAGQGNTQYF
length: 13
V: TRBV7-3
J: TRBJ2-3

CDR3: CASSLAPTSPDTQYF
length: 15
V: TRBV7-2
J: TRBJ2-3

CDR3: CASSLGGGGTGELFF
length: 15
V: TRBV7-3
J: TRBJ2-2

CDR3: CASSQGLRGRSGGYTF
length: 16
V: TRBV4-1
J: TRBJ1-2

CDR3: CASSLDERGDYNEQFF
length: 16
V: TRBV11-1
J: TRBJ2-1

CDR3: CSLLGNEQFF
length: 10
V: TRBV20-1
J: TRBJ2-1

CDR3: CASSSGTGDNYGYTF
length: 15
V: TRBV7-9
J: TRBJ1-2